This TCR beta chain is from a study of T cell responses to AZD1222 COVID-19 vaccine. Study-wide results and caveats: Reportedly, nearly half the spike-specific TCRs target unmutated variant regions. Rises in breadth and depth of Spike-specific TCRs came after two AZD1222 doses.

Regarding this clone: Its antigen is undetermined.

The CDR3 runs to 12 residues. Looked up from germline, CDR1 is SGDLS and CDR2 is YYNGEE. The V end lost 3 bases, the J end lost 7 bases, and 10 bases lay between the germline ends. Here immunoSEQ multiplex PCR was the method, and the copy in TCRdb shows in-frame clones only, minus some. The sample carries some 190,000 clones, 80% to 95% recorded once. The genes are TRBV9 and TRBJ1-2; TRBD1 is a possible D gene (5 bases). Here the sequenced sample was peripheral blood, taken on day 0 of AZD1222 vaccination. The receptor was isolated from an adult in good health. In nucleotides, the CDR3 is TGTGCCAGCAGCGAGGGGCAGGGTGGCTACACCTTC. Its protein product is CASSEGQGGYTF. Variable domain in full (rest from reference TRBV9 and TRBJ1-2): DSGVTQTPKHLITATGQRVTLRCSPRSGDLSVYWYQQSLDQGLQFLIQYYNGEERAKGNILERFSAQQFPDLHSELNLSSLELGDSALYFCASSEGQGGYTFGSGTRLTVV.